This TCR beta chain was retrieved from a study of T cells in Graves' hyperthyroidism and ophthalmopathy (dated by TCRdb to between 2018 and 2021). Study-level background: Peripheral blood samples were taken at initial diagnosis, before any treatment was given. A discovery cohort of 95 to 100 patients, about 44 with Graves' ophthalmopathy and more than 55 with stable Graves' hyperthyroidism, was used to find distinguishing TCR V-J signatures. Prospective prediction of ophthalmopathy was tested in an independent validation cohort consisting of about 19 hyperthyroidism patients and more than 15 patients who later progressed to ophthalmopathy. The 85 to 100 discovery patients were divided at random into training and test sets in a 7:3 ratio. In addition, the study compared T-cell repertoires in thyroid tissue and in blood from 6 or 7 Graves' hyperthyroidism patients. After blood sampling, hyperthyroidism patients were treated with methimazole at a starting dose of 30 mg daily, and ophthalmopathy patients were treated with high-dose intravenous methylprednisolone. TCR Vbeta CDR3 sequencing of 120 to 150 peripheral blood samples (more than 40 ophthalmopathy, around 80 hyperthyroidism and some 17 progressor patients) is reported in the paper. Broader findings and caveats from the paper: A model built on a 13 V-J signature distinguished ophthalmopathy from stable hyperthyroidism, reaching around 88% sensitivity and approximately 83% specificity in cross-validation and 80%/75% in testing. In validation, progression to ophthalmopathy was predicted by the model with roughly 71% sensitivity and 72.22% specificity, a median of roughly 6.4 months before onset. Sample size was not statistically predetermined, and blinding of investigators to group allocation was not performed. Most expanded thyroid clonotypes (frequency above 0.001) were also detected in blood, suggesting blood repertoires may reflect thyroid immune responses.

V loses 5 bases of germline sequence and J loses 5 bases, and the interval between the two ends is 16 bases. Including cysteine and phenylalanine, the CDR3 has 15 amino acids. Only the CDR3 region is kept as DNA, spanning 45 bases read in frame from base 1. The germline V gene sets CDR1 to MDHEN and CDR2 to SYDVKM. A patient counted as having stable Graves' hyperthyroidism if no progression to ophthalmopathy occurred over 18 months of follow-up. The hyperthyroidism patients were between 18 and 65 years old and newly diagnosed, with a disease duration of less than 2 months. Exclusion was applied to patients with uncontrolled infections, other autoimmune diseases, pregnancy or lactation. Diagnoses were established on the basis of clinical symptoms, serum thyroxine and TRAb, thyroid ultrasound, and orbital computed tomography. PBMCs were separated from approximately 9.9 ml of fresh peripheral blood using Ficoll-Paque density gradient centrifugation. Trizol reagent was used to extract total RNA, and RNA quality was then checked on an Agilent 2100 Bioanalyzer.

This clonotype was observed many times. There is no known antigen for this receptor. Qualities for individual bases were not recorded, and no much larger clone is one base off. Amplification of TCR beta CDR3 regions was carried out from RNA transcripts. The first round of RT-PCR for the TCR CDR3 was performed with the HTBI primer set and the Qiagen OneStep RT-PCR kit. Libraries were constructed in a second round of multiplex PCR, after which size selection and purification were performed. Sequencing of the libraries was done on an Illumina HiSeq2000 using paired-end 100 bp reads. From the authors' description of their analysis: SOAPnuke was used to process the raw data, removing reads that contained adapters or uncalled bases, had a mean Phred below 15, or lacked an exact match to the constant primer or identifier. COPE v1.2.5 was used to merge the high-quality paired reads, and each unique nucleotide sequence was defined as a clonotype. MiTCR v1.1 was used to align the clonotypes against IMGT TRBV, TRBD and TRBJ reference segments. Only V-J combinations with frequency above 0.0001, covering 99.2% of repertoires, were analysed. A TCS score was defined as the ratio of F50 (clonal expansion) to E x V (chaos), with BLOSUM62-based TCRdist applied between CDR3 peptides within each V-J. Welch's t-statistics and random forest reduced several hundred V-J features to 10 to 15, which were used in a naive Bayes classifier (R e1071). TCRdb handled the public reads itself, with Q25 trimming in fastp and clone calling in MiXCR, and kept productive beta chains. Identical CDR3 protein sequences are pooled into one entry, listed with their most common genes and DNA. The V and J calls and clone size come from TCRdb's table, not from the authors' own analysis. The sample table records hundreds of thousands of distinct CDR3 sequences; under 15% of these occur just once. Approximately 32% of the sample comes from the top ten.

The source of this sequence is a woman in her twenties or thirties with Graves' hyperthyroidism. The receptor chain draws on TRBV28 and TRBJ2-1; the D gene is tentatively TRBD1 or TRBD2, each matching 5 bases. Sequencing used blood. The encoded CDR3 is CASSVPTGRHNEQFF. The DNA reads as follows: TGTGCCAGCAGTGTCCCTACGGGGCGACACAATGAGCAGTTCTTC.